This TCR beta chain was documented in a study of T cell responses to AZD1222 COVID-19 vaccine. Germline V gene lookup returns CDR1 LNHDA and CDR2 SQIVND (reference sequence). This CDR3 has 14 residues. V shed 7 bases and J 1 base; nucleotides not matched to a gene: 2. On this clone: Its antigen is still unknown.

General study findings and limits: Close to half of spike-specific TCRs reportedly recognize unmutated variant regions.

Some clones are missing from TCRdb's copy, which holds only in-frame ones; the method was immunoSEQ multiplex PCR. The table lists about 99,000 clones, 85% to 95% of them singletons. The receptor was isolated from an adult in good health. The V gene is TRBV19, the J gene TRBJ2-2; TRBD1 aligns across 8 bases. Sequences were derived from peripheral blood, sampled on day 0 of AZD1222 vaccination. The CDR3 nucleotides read TGTGCCAGTAAGGACAGGGTGAACACCGGGGAGCTGTTTTTT. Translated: CASKDRVNTGELFF.